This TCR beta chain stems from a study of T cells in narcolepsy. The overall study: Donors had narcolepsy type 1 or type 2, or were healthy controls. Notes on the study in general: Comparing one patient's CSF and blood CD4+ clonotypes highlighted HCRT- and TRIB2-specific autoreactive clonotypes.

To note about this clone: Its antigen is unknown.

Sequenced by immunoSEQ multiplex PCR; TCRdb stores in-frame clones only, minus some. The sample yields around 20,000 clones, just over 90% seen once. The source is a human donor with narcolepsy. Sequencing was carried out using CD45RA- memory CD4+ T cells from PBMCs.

The CDR3 is CASSYSTAPGGGEQYF. The CDR3 DNA is TGTGCCAGCAGTTACTCGACTGCCCCCGGGGGCGGCGAGCAGTACTTC. The J gene is TRBJ2-5, the V gene TRBV6-5; either TRBD1 or TRBD2 may supply D (6 bases each). The end of the DNA aligns better with TRBJ2-7, so the J call may be wrong. Germline V gene sequence: CDR1 MNHEY, CDR2 SVGAGI. The CDR3 covers 16 residues.